These 21 T cell receptor beta chains originate from one sample sequenced in a study of vaccination and CD4 T cells after COVID-19 (dated by TCRdb to between 2021 and 2022). Sample treatment or condition, as interpreted from the label and publication: roughly 10-day PBMC culture with coronavirus spike peptide pools or control peptides (ViraFEST assay). For these TCRs, the target antigens are not known. The receptor library was made with PCR. The sequencing machine was an Illumina iSeq 100. DNA from cultured CD4+ T cells was subjected to TCR sequencing with the Oncomine TCR Beta short-read assay at the Johns Hopkins FTIC core. Starting from the raw public reads, TCRdb applied fastp trimming at Q25, assembled clones with MiXCR and retained in-frame beta chains. All rows with the same CDR3 protein become a single entry with the most common DNA and genes. The sample table records over 10,000 distinct CDR3 sequences; approximately 46% of these occur just once. In total, the top ten clones hold 7.8% of the sample.

The input for sequencing was CD4+ T cells from blood, cultured in vitro, taken after SARS-CoV-2 vaccination. These receptor sequences come from a human donor who had recovered from COVID-19.

A few counts support this clonotype. The CDR3 is CASILGLSSYNSPLHF. In DNA form, the CDR3 reads TGTGCCAGCATATTGGGTCTCAGCTCCTATAATTCACCCCTCCACTTT. The chain uses TRBV2 and TRBJ1-6; D not resolved. The CDR3 runs 16 residues. Trimming cost V 7 bases and J 0 bases, with 13 bases left between them. The germline gives CDR1 SNHLY, CDR2 FYNNEI. Combining the CDR3 with reference TRBV2 and TRBJ1-6 gives the whole variable domain EPEVTQTPSHQVTQMGQEVILRCVPISNHLYFYWYRQILGQKVEFLVSFYNNEISEKSEIFDDQFSVERPDGSNFTLKIRSTKLEDSAMYFCASILGLSSYNSPLHFGNGTRLTVT.

In its sample, this clonotype was seen a few times. This sequence joins TRBV20-1 and TRBJ1-2; D is unclear. CDR3 length: 16 amino acids. V dropped 0 bases and J dropped 1 base, with 15 bases sitting between them. Germline assignment: CDR1 DFQATT and CDR2 SNEGSKA (reference sequence). This CDR3 reads CSARDHTATGNYGYTF. The CDR3 DNA is TGCAGTGCTAGAGATCACACAGCGACGGGTAACTATGGCTACACCTTC.

This rearrangement joins TRBV28 to TRBJ2-7; 8 bases match TRBD1. CDR1 MDHEN and CDR2 SYDVKM come from the germline V gene. Trimming removed 2 bases from V and 5 bases from J; junction bases left unmatched: 5. The CDR3 covers 14 residues. CDR3 nucleotide sequence: TGTGCCAGCAGTTTAGCCTACAGGGGGAACGAGCAGTACTTC. It specifies CASSLAYRGNEQYF.

This clonotype is medium-sized (0.01 to 0.1%) by share. The chain is built from TRBV20-1 and TRBJ1-2; TRBD1 agrees at 7 bases. With 3 bases clipped from V and 8 bases from J, the junction kept 30 bases outside the gene matches. CDR1 DFQATT and CDR2 SNEGSKA come from the germline V gene (reference sequence). CDR3 length: 20 amino acids. In DNA form, the CDR3 reads TGCAGTGCTAGTTACCCCCCGAAGCCAGAGACAGGGATGAATACGGACGGCTACACCTTC. It codes for CSASYPPKPETGMNTDGYTF.

The chain is built from TRBV6-1 and TRBJ2-2, with 7 bases identical to TRBD1. J gave up 3 bases and V 3 bases, and 4 bases lay outside the gene matches. CDR3 length: 15 residues. Germline V gene sequence: CDR1 MNHNS, CDR2 SASEGT. The DNA of the CDR3 is TGTGCCAGCAGTGACAGGGGGAAATACACCGGGGAGCTGTTTTTT. This sequence encodes CASSDRGKYTGELFF.

The rearrangement links TRBV20-1 to TRBJ1-4; D gene unclear. The germline V gene has CDR1 DFQATT and CDR2 SNEGSKA (reference sequence). The CDR3 consists of 13 residues. V gave up 4 bases and J gave up 1 base, with 7 bases separating them. Here the CDR3 reads CSAKTVTNEKLFF. CDR3 bases: TGCAGTGCTAAAACAGTAACTAATGAAAAACTGTTTTTT.

The rearrangement uses TRBV7-2 and TRBJ2-7; TRBD2 is a possible D gene (5 bases). CDR3 size: 11 residues. Germline lookup yields CDR1 SGHTA and CDR2 FQGNSA. Trimming shortened V by 7 bases and J by 4 bases, and 8 bases separated the two germline ends. This CDR3 reads CASTAAYEQYF. CDR3 in DNA: TGTGCCAGCACAGCGGCGTACGAGCAGTACTTC. Drawing the rest from reference TRBV7-2 and TRBJ2-7, the complete variable domain is GAGVSQSPSNKVTEKGKDVELRCDPISGHTALYWYRQSLGQGLEFLIYFQGNSAPDKSGLPSDRFSAERTGGSVSTLTIQRTQQEDSAVYLCASTAAYEQYFGPGTRLTVT.

This clonotype rates as medium-sized. This CDR3 is CASSSRLAGATDTQYF. In DNA, the CDR3 is TGTGCCAGCAGCTCACGACTAGCCGGAGCTACAGATACGCAGTATTTT. The chain employs TRBV7-9 and TRBJ2-3, with TRBD2 matching over 7 bases. With V trimmed by 4 bases and J by 3 bases, 10 bases remained unmatched. In germline, CDR1 is SEHNR, CDR2 FQNEAQ (reference sequence). The CDR3 runs 16 residues.

This clonotype was seen more than once but under ten times. This chain uses TRBV7-8 with TRBJ2-1; 10 bases are shared with TRBD2. With V trimmed by 2 bases and J by 0 bases, 16 bases remained unmatched. This CDR3 comprises 21 residues. Germline V CDR1 and CDR2: SGHVS, FQNEAQ. CDR3 sequence (DNA): TGTGCCAGCAGCTTAACTAGCGGGAACGACCTGACAATGAGCTCCTACAATGAGCAGTTCTTC. Translation: CASSLTSGNDLTMSSYNEQFF.

The V and J genes are TRBV28 and TRBJ1-1; 9 bases match TRBD1. V lost 3 bases to trimming and J lost 3 bases; unmatched junction nucleotides: 11. Germline V gene data show CDR1 as MDHEN and CDR2 as SYDVKM. There are 17 residues in the CDR3. The CDR3 DNA sequence: TGTGCCAGCAGTTTTTTGGGACAGGGACCGAGGGACACTGAAGCTTTCTTT. Residues: CASSFLGQGPRDTEAFF.

This chain links TRBV10-3 with TRBJ2-5; D is unclear. Germline V CDR1 and CDR2: ENHRY, SYGVKD. The germline V and J ends were trimmed by 3 bases and 5 bases, with 13 bases remaining between them. The CDR3 runs to 14 residues. The CDR3 sequence: CAISDPTRSETQYF. CDR3 DNA sequence: TGTGCCATCAGTGACCCGACAAGGTCTGAGACCCAGTACTTC.

This clonotype was counted a few times. This chain links TRBV20-1 with TRBJ2-3, with D tentatively TRBD2 (5 bases). V gave up 6 bases and J gave up 4 bases, with 14 bases separating them. There are 13 residues in the CDR3. In germline, CDR1 is DFQATT, CDR2 SNEGSKA (reference sequence). The CDR3 nucleotides read TGCAGTGCCGTAGGGTGGGAGTCAGATACGCAGTATTTT. Its protein product is CSAVGWESDTQYF.

This clonotype was found a few times. V gene TRBV6-1 combines with J gene TRBJ2-7, with 12 bases aligning to TRBD2. Per the germline V gene, CDR1 is MNHNS and CDR2 is SASEGT. J lost 3 bases, V lost 10 bases, and 16 bases had no gene match. This CDR3 spans 17 amino acids. The CDR3 is CATTLLLAGGAVYEQYF. CDR3 bases: TGTGCCACCACTCTTCTACTAGCGGGAGGCGCCGTCTACGAGCAGTACTTC.

The rearrangement links TRBV12-3 or TRBV12-4 to TRBJ2-3; D remains ambiguous. Trimming pared 4 bases from V and 4 bases from J, leaving 15 bases between. This CDR3 contains 15 residues. CDR3 loop: CASSSPTTWADTQYF. The CDR3 region has the DNA TGTGCCAGCAGTTCCCCAACGACTTGGGCAGATACGCAGTATTTT.

V and J are TRBV6-5 and TRBJ1-4; 8 bases are shared with TRBD1. The germline V gene has CDR1 MNHEY and CDR2 SVGAGI. V trimming: 0 bases; J trimming: 5 bases; junction bases outside the gene matches: 5. The CDR3 has 16 residues. The DNA for the CDR3 is TGTGCCAGCAGTTACTCAAAGGACAGGGACAATGAAAAACTGTTTTTT. Amino acids: CASSYSKDRDNEKLFF.

The chain is built from TRBV10-2 and TRBJ2-7; 8 nucleotides align to TRBD1. Germline V gene sequence: CDR1 WSHSY, CDR2 SAAADI. V shed 4 bases and J 9 bases; nucleotides not matched to a gene: 23. This CDR3 has 18 residues. The CDR3 coding sequence is TGCGCCAGCAGTGGGAATTTAAGGGACAGGTCCCCCCCTGAGCGGCAGTACTTC. The encoded protein is CASSGNLRDRSPPERQYF.

This clonotype was seen more than once but under ten times. The V and J genes are TRBV4-3 and TRBJ1-5; weak D call: TRBD1 (6 bases). Germline values: CDR1 LGHNA, CDR2 YSLEER. The CDR3 totals 17 residues. Trimming removed 0 bases from V and 5 bases from J, with 17 bases in between. The CDR3 is CASSQDIGGGAYQPQHF. DNA of the CDR3: TGCGCCAGCAGCCAAGATATCGGTGGGGGCGCCTATCAGCCCCAGCATTTT.

As DNA, the CDR3 is TGTGCCAGCAGTGAATTAAGGGGAGAAGAGACCCAGTACTTC. Its protein is CASSELRGEETQYF. The chain links TRBV25-1 to TRBJ2-5; tentatively, D is TRBD1 or TRBD2 (5 bases each). Looked up from germline, CDR1 is MGHDK and CDR2 is SYGVNS. Trimming left V 1 base short and J 3 bases short, with 9 bases between. The CDR3 is 14 amino acids. Full variable domain (missing parts from reference TRBV25-1 and TRBJ2-5): EADIYQTPRYLVIGTGKKITLECSQTMGHDKMYWYQQDPGMELHLIHYSYGVNSTEKGDLSSESTVSRIRTEHFPLTLESARPSHTSQYLCASSELRGEETQYFGPGTRLLVL.

As regards this clonotype: A much bigger clone sits one base away, suggesting this may be a read error. The chain links TRBV6-1 to TRBJ2-2; D unresolved. CDR1 MNHNS and CDR2 SASEGT come from the germline V gene. The CDR3 contains 13 residues. The CDR3 sequence is CTSSKGNTGELFF. The CDR3 region has the DNA TGTACCAGCAGTAAGGGGAACACCGGGGAGCTGTTTTTT.

V is TRBV6-5 and J is TRBJ1-2, with a possible D match to TRBD1 (6 bases). This CDR3 has 16 amino acids. With 0 bases removed from V and 7 bases from J, the gap between germline ends came to 18 bases. The germline gives CDR1 MNHEY, CDR2 SVGAGI. This chain's CDR3 is CASSYSPETGTFGYTF. The DNA of the CDR3 is TGTGCCAGCAGTTACTCGCCCGAAACCGGGACATTTGGCTACACCTTC.

The V and J genes are TRBV6-1 and TRBJ1-4; TRBD1 matches at 8 bases. V trimming: 6 bases; J trimming: 8 bases; junction bases outside the gene matches: 11. The germline gives CDR1 MNHNS, CDR2 SASEGT. This CDR3 has 15 residues. The CDR3 loop is CASSRNRGRGEKLFF. The DNA for the CDR3 is TGTGCCAGCAGCCGGAACAGGGGGAGGGGAGAAAAACTGTTTTTT.